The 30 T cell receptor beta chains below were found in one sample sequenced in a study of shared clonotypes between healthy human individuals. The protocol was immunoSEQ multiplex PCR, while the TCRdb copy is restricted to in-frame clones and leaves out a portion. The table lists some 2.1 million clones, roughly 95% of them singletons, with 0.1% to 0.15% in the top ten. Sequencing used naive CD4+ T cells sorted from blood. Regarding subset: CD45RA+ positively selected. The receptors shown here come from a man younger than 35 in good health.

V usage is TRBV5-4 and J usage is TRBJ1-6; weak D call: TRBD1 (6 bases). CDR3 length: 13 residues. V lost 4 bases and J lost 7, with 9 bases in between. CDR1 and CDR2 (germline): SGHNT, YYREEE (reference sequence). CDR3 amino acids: CASSQQGNSPLHF. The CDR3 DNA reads TGTGCCAGCAGCCAACAGGGAAATTCACCCCTCCACTTT.

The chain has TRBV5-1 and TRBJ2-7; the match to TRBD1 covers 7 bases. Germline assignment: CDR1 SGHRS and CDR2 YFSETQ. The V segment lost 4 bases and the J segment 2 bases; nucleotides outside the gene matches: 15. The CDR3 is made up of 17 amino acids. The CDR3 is CASSRKTTGDATYEQYF. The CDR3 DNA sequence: TGCGCCAGCAGCCGAAAAACCACAGGGGATGCCACCTACGAGCAGTACTTC.

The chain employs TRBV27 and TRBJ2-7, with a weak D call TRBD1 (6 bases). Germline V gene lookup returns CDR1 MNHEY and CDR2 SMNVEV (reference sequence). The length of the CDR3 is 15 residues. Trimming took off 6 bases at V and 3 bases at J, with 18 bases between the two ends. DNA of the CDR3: TGTGCCAGCAGATACGCCTTGTCAGGGGTCTACGAGCAGTACTTC. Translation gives CASRYALSGVYEQYF.

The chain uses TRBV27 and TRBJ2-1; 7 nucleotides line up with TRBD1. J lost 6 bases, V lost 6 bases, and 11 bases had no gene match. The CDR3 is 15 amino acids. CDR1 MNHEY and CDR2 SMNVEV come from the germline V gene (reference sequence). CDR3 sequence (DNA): TGTGCCAGCAGCCAGGCAGGGGGTGCCTTCAATGAGCAGTTCTTC. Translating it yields CASSQAGGAFNEQFF.

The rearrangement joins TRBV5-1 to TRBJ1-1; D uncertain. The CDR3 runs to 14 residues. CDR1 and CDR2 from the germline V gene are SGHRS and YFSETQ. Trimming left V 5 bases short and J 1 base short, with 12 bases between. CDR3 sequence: CASSIRERNTEAFF. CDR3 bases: TGCGCCAGCAGTATCCGGGAGAGGAACACTGAAGCTTTCTTT.

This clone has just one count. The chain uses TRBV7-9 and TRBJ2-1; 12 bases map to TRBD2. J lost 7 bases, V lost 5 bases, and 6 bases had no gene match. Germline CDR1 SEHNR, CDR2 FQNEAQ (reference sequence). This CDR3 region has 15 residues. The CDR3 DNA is TGTGCCAGCAGCCCAACTAGCGGGGGGATAAATGAGCAGTTCTTC. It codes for CASSPTSGGINEQFF.

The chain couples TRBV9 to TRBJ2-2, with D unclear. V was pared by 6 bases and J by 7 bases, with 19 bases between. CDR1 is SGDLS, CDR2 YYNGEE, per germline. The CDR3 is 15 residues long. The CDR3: CASTRRPLSGGELFF. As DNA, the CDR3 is TGTGCCAGCACCCGGCGGCCCCTGTCCGGCGGGGAGCTGTTTTTT.

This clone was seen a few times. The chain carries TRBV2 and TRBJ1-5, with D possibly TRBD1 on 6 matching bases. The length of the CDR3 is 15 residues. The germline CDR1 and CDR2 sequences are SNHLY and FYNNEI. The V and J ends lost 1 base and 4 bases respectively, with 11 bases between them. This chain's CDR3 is CASSEDRVGNQPQHF. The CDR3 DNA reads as TGTGCCAGCAGTGAAGACAGGGTTGGGAATCAGCCCCAGCATTTT.

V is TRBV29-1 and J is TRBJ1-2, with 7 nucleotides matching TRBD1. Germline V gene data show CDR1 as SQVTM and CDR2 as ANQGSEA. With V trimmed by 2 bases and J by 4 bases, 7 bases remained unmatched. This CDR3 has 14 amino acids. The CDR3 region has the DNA TGCAGCGTTGAAAAACAGGGGATCCTCTATGGCTACACCTTC. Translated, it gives CSVEKQGILYGYTF. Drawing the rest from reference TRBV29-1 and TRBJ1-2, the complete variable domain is SAVISQKPSRDICQRGTSLTIQCQVDSQVTMMFWYRQQPGQSLTLIATANQGSEATYESGFVIDKFPISRPNLTFSTLTVSNMSPEDSSIYLCSVEKQGILYGYTFGSGTRLTVV.

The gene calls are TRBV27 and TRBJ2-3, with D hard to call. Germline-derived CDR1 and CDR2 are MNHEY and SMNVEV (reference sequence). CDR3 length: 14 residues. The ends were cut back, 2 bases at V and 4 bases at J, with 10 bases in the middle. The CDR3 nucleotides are TGTGCCAGCAGTTTAAGGTCGGCGGCAGATACGCAGTATTTT. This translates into CASSLRSAADTQYF.

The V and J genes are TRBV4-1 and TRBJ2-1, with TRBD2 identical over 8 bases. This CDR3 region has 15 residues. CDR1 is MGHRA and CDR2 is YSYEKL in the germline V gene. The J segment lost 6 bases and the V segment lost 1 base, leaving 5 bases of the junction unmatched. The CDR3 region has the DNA TGCGCCAGCAGCCAAGTGAGCGGGAGCGGCAATGAGCAGTTCTTC. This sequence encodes CASSQVSGSGNEQFF.

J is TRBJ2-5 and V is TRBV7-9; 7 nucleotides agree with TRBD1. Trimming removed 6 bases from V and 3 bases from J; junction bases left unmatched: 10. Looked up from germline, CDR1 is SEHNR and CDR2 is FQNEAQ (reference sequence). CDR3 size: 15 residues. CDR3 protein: CASRSDRVGEETQYF. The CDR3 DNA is TGTGCCAGCAGGTCAGACAGGGTGGGAGAAGAGACCCAGTACTTC.

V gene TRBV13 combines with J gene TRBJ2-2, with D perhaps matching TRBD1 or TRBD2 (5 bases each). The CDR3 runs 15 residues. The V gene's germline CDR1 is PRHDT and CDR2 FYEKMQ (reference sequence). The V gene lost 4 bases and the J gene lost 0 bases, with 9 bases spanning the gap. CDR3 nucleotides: TGTGCCAGCAGCTATCGGGGACCGAACACCGGGGAGCTGTTTTTT. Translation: CASSYRGPNTGELFF.

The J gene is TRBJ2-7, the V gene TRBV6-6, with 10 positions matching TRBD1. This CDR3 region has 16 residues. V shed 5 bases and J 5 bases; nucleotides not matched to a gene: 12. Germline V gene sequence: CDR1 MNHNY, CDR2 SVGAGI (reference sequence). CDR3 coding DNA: TGTGCCAGCAGTACCCGACAGGGGGCTTTCGCGAACGAGCAGTACTTC. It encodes CASSTRQGAFANEQYF.

CDR3 sequence reads: CATAMDGQNNYGYTF. In nucleotides, the CDR3 is TGCGCCACCGCGATGGACGGACAAAATAACTATGGCTACACCTTC. The chain has TRBV5-1 and TRBJ1-2, with D perhaps matching TRBD1 (5 bases). CDR1 and CDR2 from the germline V gene are SGHRS and YFSETQ. V was clipped by 9 bases and J by 1 base, with 19 bases between them. The CDR3 runs 15 residues.

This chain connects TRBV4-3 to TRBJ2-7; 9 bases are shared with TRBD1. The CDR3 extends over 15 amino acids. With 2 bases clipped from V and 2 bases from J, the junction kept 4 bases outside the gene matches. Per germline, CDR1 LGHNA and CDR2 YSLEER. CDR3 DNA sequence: TGCGCCAGCAGCCAAAGGACAGGGGCACCCTACGAGCAGTACTTC. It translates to CASSQRTGAPYEQYF.

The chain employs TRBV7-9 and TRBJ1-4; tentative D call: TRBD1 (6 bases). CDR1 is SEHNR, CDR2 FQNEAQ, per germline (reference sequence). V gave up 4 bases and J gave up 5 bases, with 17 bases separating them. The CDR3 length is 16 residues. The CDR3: CASSSWDRGGNEKLFF. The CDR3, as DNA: TGTGCCAGCAGCTCCTGGGACCGAGGGGGAAATGAAAAACTGTTTTTT.

The CDR3 DNA sequence: TGTGCCAGCAGTTACGGCGGGAGCTACGAGCAGTACTTC. Its protein is CASSYGGSYEQYF. This chain joins TRBV28 and TRBJ2-7, with 7 nucleotides matching TRBD2. The germline V gene encodes CDR1 MDHEN and CDR2 SYDVKM. This CDR3 spans 13 amino acids. The trim removed 4 bases at V and 3 bases at J, leaving 3 bases unmatched.

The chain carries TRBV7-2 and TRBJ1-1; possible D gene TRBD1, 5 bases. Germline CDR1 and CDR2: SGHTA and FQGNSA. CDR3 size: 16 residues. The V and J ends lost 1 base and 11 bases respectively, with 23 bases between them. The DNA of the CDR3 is TGTGCCAGCAGCTTAGTTCCCGGGACGGGAGCTTTGGGGGCTTTCTTT. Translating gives CASSLVPGTGALGAFF.

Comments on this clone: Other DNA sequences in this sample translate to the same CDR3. The CDR3 is CAWSGTGATNEKLFF. CDR3 in DNA: TGTGCCTGGAGTGGGACAGGTGCAACTAATGAAAAACTGTTTTTT. The gene calls are TRBV30 and TRBJ1-4; 7 bases fit TRBD1. Per the germline V gene, CDR1 is GTSNPN and CDR2 is SVGIG (reference sequence). The CDR3 covers 15 residues. The V gene end was trimmed by 1 base and the J gene end by 0 bases; junction bases not matched to a gene: 2.

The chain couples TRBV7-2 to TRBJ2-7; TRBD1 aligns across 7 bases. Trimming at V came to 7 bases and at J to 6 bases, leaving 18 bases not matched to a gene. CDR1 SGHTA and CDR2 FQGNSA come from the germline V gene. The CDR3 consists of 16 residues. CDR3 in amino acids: CASTYGSVRGLTEQYF. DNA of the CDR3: TGTGCCAGCACCTACGGTAGTGTCAGGGGGTTGACCGAGCAGTACTTC.

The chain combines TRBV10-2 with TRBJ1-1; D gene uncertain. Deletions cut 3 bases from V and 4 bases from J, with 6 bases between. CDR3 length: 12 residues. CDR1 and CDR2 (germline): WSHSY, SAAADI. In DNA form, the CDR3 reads TGCGCCAGCAGTGAAACAACCACTGAAGCTTTCTTT. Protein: CASSETTTEAFF.

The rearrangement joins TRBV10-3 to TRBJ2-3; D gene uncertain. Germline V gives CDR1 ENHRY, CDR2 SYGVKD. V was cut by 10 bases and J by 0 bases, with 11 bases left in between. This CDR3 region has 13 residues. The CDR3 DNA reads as TGTGCCACCCGCACAGTTAGCACAGATACGCAGTATTTT. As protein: CATRTVSTDTQYF.

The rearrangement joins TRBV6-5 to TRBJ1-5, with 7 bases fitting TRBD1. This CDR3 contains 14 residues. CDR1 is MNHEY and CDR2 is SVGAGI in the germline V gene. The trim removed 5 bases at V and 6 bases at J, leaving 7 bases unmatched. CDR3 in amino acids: CASSPTGVGQPQHF. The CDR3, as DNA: TGTGCCAGCAGTCCTACAGGGGTTGGTCAGCCCCAGCATTTT.

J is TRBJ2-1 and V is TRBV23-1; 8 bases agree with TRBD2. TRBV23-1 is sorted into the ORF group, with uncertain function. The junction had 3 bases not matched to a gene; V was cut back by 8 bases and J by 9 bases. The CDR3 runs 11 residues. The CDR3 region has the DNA TGCGCCAGCCGACTAGCGACTGAGCAGTTCTTC. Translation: CASRLATEQFF.

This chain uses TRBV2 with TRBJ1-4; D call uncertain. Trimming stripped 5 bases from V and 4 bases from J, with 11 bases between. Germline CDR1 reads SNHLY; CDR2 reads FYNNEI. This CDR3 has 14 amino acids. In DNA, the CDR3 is TGTGCCAGCAGTCCTAGTGGCGTTAATGAAAAACTGTTTTTT. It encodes CASSPSGVNEKLFF.

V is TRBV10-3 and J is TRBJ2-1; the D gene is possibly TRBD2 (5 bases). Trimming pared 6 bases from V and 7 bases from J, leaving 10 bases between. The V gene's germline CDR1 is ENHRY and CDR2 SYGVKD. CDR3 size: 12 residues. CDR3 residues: CAIRQEANEQFF. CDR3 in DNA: TGTGCCATCAGGCAGGAGGCTAATGAGCAGTTCTTC.

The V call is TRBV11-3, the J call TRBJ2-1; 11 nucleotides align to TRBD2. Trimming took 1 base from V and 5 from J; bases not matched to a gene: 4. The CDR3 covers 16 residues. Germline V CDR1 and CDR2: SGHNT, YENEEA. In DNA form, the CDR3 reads TGTGCCAGCAGCTTAGTTTCTAGCGGGGGGAACAATGAGCAGTTCTTC. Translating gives CASSLVSSGGNNEQFF.

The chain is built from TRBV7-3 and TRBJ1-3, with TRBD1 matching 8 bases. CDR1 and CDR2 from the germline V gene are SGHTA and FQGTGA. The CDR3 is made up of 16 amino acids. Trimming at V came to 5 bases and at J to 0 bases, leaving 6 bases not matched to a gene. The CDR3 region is CASSPRTGSSGNTIYF. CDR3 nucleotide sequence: TGTGCCAGCAGCCCCCGGACAGGGAGCTCTGGAAACACCATATATTTT.

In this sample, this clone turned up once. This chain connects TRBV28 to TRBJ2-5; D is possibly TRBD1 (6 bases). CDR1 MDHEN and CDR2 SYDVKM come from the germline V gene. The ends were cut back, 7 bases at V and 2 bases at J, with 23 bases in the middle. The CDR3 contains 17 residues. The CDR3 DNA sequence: TGTGCCAGCAAGGGGCAGGGGCTGAGTATGGAACAAGAGACCCAGTACTTC. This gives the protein CASKGQGLSMEQETQYF.